A single T cell receptor (beta chain) is shown here with its context. The specificity of this receptor is unknown. Per-nucleotide qualities are absent, and no much larger clonotype sits a single base away. These data are taken from a study of cytomegalovirus exposure and HLA in healthy donors (dated by TCRdb to the late 2010s). Regarding the complete study: In an earlier analysis of under 750 of the donors, 276 Gb of sequence data and approximately 100 million unique TCR beta sequences from approximately 180 million T cells were reported. An early release covering 550 to 700 HLA-typed donors comprised approximately 300 gigabases of sequencing data and 65 million to 100 million unique TCR sequences. Among the roughly 400 genotyped donors, 75% to 90% belonged to the genetic ancestry cluster associated with self-reported Caucasian donors. The aim of the study was to test whether cataloging public T cell receptors could identify signatures of past pathogen exposure. The study used immunosequencing to profile the T cell repertoires of 600 to 850 subjects and linked those repertoires to cytomegalovirus serostatus. A separate validation cohort of over 95 different subjects was used in addition to the approximately 640-subject first cohort. To predict cytomegalovirus infection status, the study combined high-throughput TCR immunosequencing, statistical association of individual TCRs with disease status, and machine learning. To study patterns of TCR occurrence, a later analysis re-analyzed previously published TCR beta repertoires from around 670 donors and added high-resolution HLA genotyping. In the later analysis, no new phenotypic data were used to find candidate immune exposures; instead, reliance was placed on TCR beta sequences and their occurrence across donors. An earlier analysis of 587 of the donors used high-throughput TCR beta sequencing to judge whether each TCR beta V gene segment behaved as functional or pseudogenic. Donor age, sex, ethnicity and CMV serostatus were compiled together with the repertoire data. A later genetic analysis used genome-wide SNP genotypes for about three fifths of the 666 donors, treating that subset as a discovery cohort. Every repertoire in the discovery cohort had been generated on one and the same sequencing platform. Class I and class II HLA loci were covered by the typing at four-digit resolution. The number of donors typed differed by locus, with 629-630 for A, B, C, DRB1 and DQB1, over 500 for DQA1, under 610 for DPA1, and around 460 for DPB1. Four or five DR-DQ haplotypes were handled as single units for association and clustering because linkage in the cohort was strong. Across some 400 genotyped donors of the cohort, an average of approximately 240,000 unique TCR beta nucleotide sequences per donor were sequenced, and 15% to 20% of those sequences were non-productive.

The library was built by means of the immunoSEQ multiplex PCR assay. For the multiplex PCR, a mixture combining 60 forward primers for TCR Vbeta segments and 13 reverse primers for TCR Jbeta segments was used. The CDR3 region of rearranged TCR beta genes was amplified from genomic DNA with a multiplex PCR assay. The amplified TCR beta libraries were sequenced on the Illumina HiSeq System as 87-base-pair reads. On the study's bioinformatics: In a later analysis, some 80 million unique TCR beta chains were counted across the roughly 670 repertoires, and roughly 11 million of these chains were shared by at least two donors. Raw reads were error-corrected and collapsed into unique sequences with a nearest-neighbor algorithm that merged closely related sequences to remove PCR and sequencing errors. Alignment of CDR3 sequences to IMGT reference sequences was used to assign V, D and J gene segments. For a sequence to be retained, a match of at least six nucleotides to both a V gene segment and a J gene segment was required. A rearrangement was called productive if the CDR3 had no stop codons and remained in frame with V and J, and every other rearrangement was called non-productive. Following IMGT convention, CDR3 was defined as the stretch from the second conserved V-encoded cysteine to the conserved J-encoded phenylalanine. Sequences without an unambiguous match to a single V gene segment were excluded from the earlier analysis of several hundred of the donors. In an earlier analysis of roughly 600 of the donors, a V segment was called functional when productive rearrangements were above 56.7%, and segregating when the standard deviation between donors exceeded 5%. To diagnose cytomegalovirus status from the catalog of TCR beta chain sequences, a statistical classification framework was built. In a later analysis, TCR nucleotide sequences were compared against IMGT/GENE-DB human TR gene sequences so that V and J genes could be assigned. In a later analysis, CDR3 sequences and most-parsimonious VDJ recombination scenarios were assigned using the TCRdist pipeline. In a later analysis, each TCR beta chain was defined by its CDR3 amino acid sequence together with its V-gene family, and reads without a unique V-gene family were excluded. In a later analysis, approximately 590 highly shared, low-generation-probability nucleotide sequences were removed to address suspected cross-contamination and a sequencing artifact. In a later analysis, a clonal expansion index was calculated for each public chain from normalized within-repertoire ranks of inferred template counts. A later analysis computed generation probabilities with a VDJ recombination model fitted to out-of-frame rearrangements, and checked the results against IGoR. In a later analysis, TCR-TCR, TCR-HLA and TCR-CMV co-occurrence was scored with hypergeometric tests, and a repertoire-size bias correction was applied to TCR pairs. False discovery rates were estimated in a later analysis by permuting HLA or CMV assignments 20 times. In a later analysis, co-occurring TCRs were grouped using DBSCAN, with TCRdist sequence similarity added in when clustering inside HLA-allele-positive subsets. Co-occurrence clustering excluded repertoires with fewer than 30,000 or more than 120,000 public chains, plus five with anomalous nucleotide sharing. The table comes from immuneACCESS by way of TCRdb, which keeps in-frame sequences with V and J called. Part of the clones is missing from these tables; in studies checked, under half for an unresolved V gene and the rest for unknown reasons. That table gives V, J and clone size, and the DNA gave D and trimming. The sample contains some 110,000 clones, approximately 80% of them found a single time. 1.3% of the sample lies in the top ten.

Summary of the overall study and its limitations: A later analysis associated 15,000 to 20,000 TCR beta sequences with specific HLA alleles at a false discovery rate of 0.05. The earlier analysis of approximately 560 of the donors excluded approximately 17 rarely observed V segments, including chromosome 9 orphons, because counts were too low. Linkage disequilibrium might explain the correlated functional status among segregating V segments, but an unknown experimental factor could not be excluded. When HLA alleles, especially DR and DQ, strongly co-occurred, attributing TCR associations to individual alleles was difficult. Only TCR beta chains were sequenced in this cohort, and the absence of alpha or paired-chain data limited detectable features. Because the 87-base-pair reads could not distinguish some IMGT-functional V segments, including TRBV6-2 and TRBV6-3, those segments were excluded. An association between a missense DCLRE1C variant and V-gene and J-gene trimming of TCR beta chains was found in a later genetic analysis and replicated in an independent cohort. The presence/absence analyses assumed that sequencing depth was roughly uniform across donors, and that assumption may not be true. The classifier was reported to diagnose cytomegalovirus status with high specificity and sensitivity in both the original and validation cohorts. Because some donors lacked HLA typing at each locus, the association tests relied only on the typed subset. A cluster of highly shared sequence variants was judged likely to be a technical artifact of the sequencing pipeline. In a later analysis, HLA-associated TCR beta chains showed more clonal expansion and lower generation probabilities than non-associated chains that were equally common. In vitro tests confirmed that a few of the cytomegalovirus-associated TCR beta chains recognize cytomegalovirus antigens. Several of the top co-occurrence clusters appeared to be linked to parvovirus B19, influenza, CMV and Epstein-Barr virus, according to a later analysis. According to a later genetic analysis, donors in an Asian-associated ancestry cluster had fewer N-insertions in productive TCRs than the approximately 630-donor mean. In an earlier analysis of 587 of the donors, most TCR beta V segments appeared in productive rearrangements about 87% or about 30% of the time, broadly matching IMGT annotations. The study gave a list of more than 150 TCR beta chains associated with cytomegalovirus. CMV serostatus was the only immune exposure information available for the cohort. According to a later analysis, TCR association rates differed among HLA loci, with DRB1 alleles showing the most associated TCRs and HLA-C alleles showing the fewest. Most CMV-associated TCR beta chains appeared to be HLA-restricted in a later analysis, and the HLA associations seemed to be driven largely by CMV exposure. A further reported finding was that TCR beta sequences accurately predicted the HLA-A and HLA-B alleles for most subjects in the first cohort. The authors suggested that the approach could potentially be generalized to other disease states and immunological phenotypes. Most TCR sequences were observed very rarely across donors, whereas some public TCRs were present in many individuals.

There are 17 amino acids in the CDR3, from cysteine to phenylalanine inclusive. Left in the record is the CDR3 DNA by itself, 51 bases read in frame from the first base. Via the germline V gene (reference sequence), CDR1 is LNHDA and CDR2 SQIVND. Trimming takes 4 bases from V and 3 bases from J, and the germline ends sit 19 bases apart. The cohort comprised under 700 healthy bone marrow donors. At the time of sampling, all cohort members were nominally healthy, though unrecorded immune exposures were likely present. The donor was CMV seronegative and was included in the group of around 320 seronegative cohort members. A peripheral blood sample was collected from each donor, and TCR beta sequencing was performed on peripheral blood mononuclear cells. Genomic DNA extraction from the blood cell samples was performed with the Qiagen DNeasy Blood Extraction Kit.

The V gene is TRBV19 and the J gene is TRBJ2-1; a weak D assignment points to TRBD1 (5 bases agree). The sequence was collected from a man aged 25 to 40 in good health and CMV-seronegative. Sequencing was done on a sample of PBMCs. The CDR3 region has the sequence CASSSWAEKGFYNEQFF. Read as DNA, the sequence is TGTGCCAGTAGTAGTTGGGCGGAAAAGGGGTTCTACAATGAGCAGTTCTTC.